This TCR beta chain was documented in a study of blood T cell repertoires in COVID-19. At the level of the study: Acute and convalescent COVID-19 specimens originated in the United States, Italy and Spain. T cells, B-cell-depleted T cells, or PBMCs supplied cDNA or gDNA.

The V gene end was trimmed by 7 bases and the J gene end by 3 bases; junction bases not matched to a gene: 7. This CDR3 is 16 amino acids long. Germline CDR1 is MDHEN and CDR2 is SYDVKM. Per the study methods: Estimates of nucleated cell counts were drawn from the amplification of reference gene primers. Repertoires were generated with immunoSEQ multiplex PCR, while TCRdb's copy carries only in-frame clones and drops some. V, J and clone size reflect that table, while D and trimming were determined from the DNA. The sample contains around 260,000 clones, nearly 90% of which appear only once. The chain couples TRBV28 to TRBJ2-6; TRBD1 aligns across 9 bases. This TCR was sampled from a human donor in a cohort sampled during active COVID-19. What was sequenced was peripheral blood. The CDR3 loop reads CASKGQGSFGANVLTF. The CDR3, as DNA: TGTGCCAGCAAAGGACAGGGGTCTTTTGGGGCCAACGTCCTGACTTTC.